This T cell receptor (beta chain) was recovered during a study of beta chain features in type 1 diabetes. All of the isolated RNA was reverse transcribed, so expressed TCRB transcripts were sequenced. For naive, central memory and regulatory T cell samples, reads averaged roughly 3.6 million. Clones were read by immunoSEQ multiplex PCR, and TCRdb kept only the in-frame ones, dropping some. This table holds some 350,000 clones, 9.6% found once. All of the sorted populations showed purity greater than 98%. Study-wide points: TCRB CDR3s were moderately but significantly shorter in Type 1 diabetes patients in all four CD4+ subsets.

A note on this clone: Its antigen remains unknown.

Trimming removed 4 bases at V and 3 bases at J, with 13 bases between. Germline lookup yields CDR1 SQVTM and CDR2 ANQGSEA. This CDR3 spans 14 amino acids. The clonotype was recovered from a young man with type 1 diabetes. The specimen was central memory CD4+ T cells from blood. This chain uses TRBV29-1 with TRBJ1-3; no clear D. The DNA of the CDR3 is TGCAGCGTTGCTGTGGGGTCCTTTGGAAACACCATATATTTT. Protein product: CSVAVGSFGNTIYF.